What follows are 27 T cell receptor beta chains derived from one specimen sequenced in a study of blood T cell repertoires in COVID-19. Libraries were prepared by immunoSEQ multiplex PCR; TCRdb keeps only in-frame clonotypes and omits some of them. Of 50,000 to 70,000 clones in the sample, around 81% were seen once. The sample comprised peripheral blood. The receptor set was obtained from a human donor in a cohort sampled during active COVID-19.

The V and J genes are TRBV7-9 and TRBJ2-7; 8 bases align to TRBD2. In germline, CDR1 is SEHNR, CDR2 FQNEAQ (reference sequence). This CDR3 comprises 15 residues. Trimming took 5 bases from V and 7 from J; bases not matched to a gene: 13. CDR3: CASSAANGGGGEQYF. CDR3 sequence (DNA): TGTGCCAGCAGCGCGGCTAATGGCGGCGGGGGGGAGCAGTACTTC. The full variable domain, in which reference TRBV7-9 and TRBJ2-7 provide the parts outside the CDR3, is DTGVSQNPRHKITKRGQNVTFRCDPISEHNRLYWYRQTLGQGPEFLTYFQNEAQLEKSRLLSDRFSAERPKGSFSTLEIQRTEQGDSAMYLCASSAANGGGGEQYFGPGTRLTVT.

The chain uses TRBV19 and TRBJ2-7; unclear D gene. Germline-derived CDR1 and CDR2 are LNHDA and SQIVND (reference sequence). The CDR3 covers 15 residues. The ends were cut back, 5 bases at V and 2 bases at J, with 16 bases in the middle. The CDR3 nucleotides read TGTGCCAGTAGTCCCTCCCTCGACAAGACCTACGAGCAGTACTTC. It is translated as CASSPSLDKTYEQYF.

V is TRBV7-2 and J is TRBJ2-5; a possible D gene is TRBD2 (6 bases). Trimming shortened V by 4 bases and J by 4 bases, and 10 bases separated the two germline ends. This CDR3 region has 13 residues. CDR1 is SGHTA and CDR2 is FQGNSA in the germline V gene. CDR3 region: CASSWDGRETQYF. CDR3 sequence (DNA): TGTGCCAGCAGCTGGGACGGGAGAGAGACCCAGTACTTC.

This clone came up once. The CDR3 spells CASSLDPGHGPYNSPLHF. CDR3 DNA: TGTGCCAGCAGTTTAGACCCGGGACATGGCCCCTATAATTCACCCCTCCACTTT. The rearrangement links TRBV27 to TRBJ1-6; a weak D match, TRBD1 (6 bases). Germline V gene sequence: CDR1 MNHEY, CDR2 SMNVEV (reference sequence). The CDR3 totals 18 residues. Deletions cut 2 bases from V and 2 bases from J, with 16 bases between.

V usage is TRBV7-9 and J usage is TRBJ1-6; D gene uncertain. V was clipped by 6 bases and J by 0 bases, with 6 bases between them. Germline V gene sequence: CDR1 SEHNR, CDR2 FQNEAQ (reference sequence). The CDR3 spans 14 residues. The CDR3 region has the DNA TGTGCCAGCAGTGGGAGCTCCTATAATTCACCCCTCCACTTT. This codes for CASSGSSYNSPLHF.

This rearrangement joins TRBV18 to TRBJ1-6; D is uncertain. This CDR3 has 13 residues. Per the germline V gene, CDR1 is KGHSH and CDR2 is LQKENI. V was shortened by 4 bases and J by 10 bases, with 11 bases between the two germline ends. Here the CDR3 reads CASSQVRGSPLHF. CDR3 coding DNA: TGTGCCAGCTCACAGGTTAGAGGATCACCCCTCCACTTT.

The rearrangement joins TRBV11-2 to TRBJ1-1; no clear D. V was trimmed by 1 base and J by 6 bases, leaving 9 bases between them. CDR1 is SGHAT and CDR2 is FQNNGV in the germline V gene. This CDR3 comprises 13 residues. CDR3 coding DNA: TGTGCCAGCAGCTTAGTATCCAGTTCTGAAGCTTTCTTT. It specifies CASSLVSSSEAFF.

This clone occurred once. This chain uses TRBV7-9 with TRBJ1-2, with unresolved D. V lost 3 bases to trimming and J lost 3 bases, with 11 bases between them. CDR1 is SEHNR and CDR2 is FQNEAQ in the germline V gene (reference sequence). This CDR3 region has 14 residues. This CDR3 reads CASSLKARDYGYTF. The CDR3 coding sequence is TGTGCCAGCAGCTTGAAAGCCCGCGACTATGGCTACACCTTC.

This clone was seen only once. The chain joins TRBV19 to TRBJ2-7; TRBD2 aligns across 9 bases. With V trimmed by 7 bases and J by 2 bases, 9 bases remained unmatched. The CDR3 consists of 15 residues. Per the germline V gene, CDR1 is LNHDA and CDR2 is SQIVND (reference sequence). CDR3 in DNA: TGTGCCAGTAAGGAGCGGGAGGCCACCGCCTACGAGCAGTACTTC. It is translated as CASKEREATAYEQYF.

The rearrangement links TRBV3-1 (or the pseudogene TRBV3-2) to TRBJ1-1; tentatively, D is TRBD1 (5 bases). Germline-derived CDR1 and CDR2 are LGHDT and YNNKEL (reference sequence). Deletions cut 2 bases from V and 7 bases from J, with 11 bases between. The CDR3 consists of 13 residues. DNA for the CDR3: TGTGCCAGCAGCCAAAGGGGCACAGGTGAAGCTTTCTTT. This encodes CASSQRGTGEAFF.

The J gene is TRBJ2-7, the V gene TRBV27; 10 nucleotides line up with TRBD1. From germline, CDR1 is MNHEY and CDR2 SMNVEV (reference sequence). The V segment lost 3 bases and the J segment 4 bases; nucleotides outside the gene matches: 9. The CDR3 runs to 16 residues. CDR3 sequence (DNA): TGTGCCAGCAGTTTTTATGGGGACAGGGGCCCATACGAGCAGTACTTC. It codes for CASSFYGDRGPYEQYF.

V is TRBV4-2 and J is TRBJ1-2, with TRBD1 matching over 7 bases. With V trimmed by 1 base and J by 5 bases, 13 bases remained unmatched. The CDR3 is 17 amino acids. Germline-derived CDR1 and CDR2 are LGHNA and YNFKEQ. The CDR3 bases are TGTGCCAGCAGCCAAGGCACTGGACAGGAACATATTTATGGCTACACCTTC. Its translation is CASSQGTGQEHIYGYTF.

The CDR3 is CASSLWSTDPYNEQFF. CDR3 nucleotides: TGTGCCAGCAGTTTATGGTCTACAGACCCCTACAATGAGCAGTTCTTC. This chain uses TRBV27 with TRBJ2-1; D ambiguous. Germline-derived CDR1 and CDR2 are MNHEY and SMNVEV (reference sequence). Trimming pared 1 base from V and 2 bases from J, leaving 12 bases between. This CDR3 spans 16 amino acids.

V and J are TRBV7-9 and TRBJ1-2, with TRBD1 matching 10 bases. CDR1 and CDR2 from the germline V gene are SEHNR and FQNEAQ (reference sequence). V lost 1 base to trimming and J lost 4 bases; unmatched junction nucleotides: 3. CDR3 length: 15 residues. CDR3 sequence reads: CASSLGGQGIYGYTF. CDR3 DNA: TGTGCCAGCAGCTTAGGGGGACAGGGGATCTATGGCTACACCTTC. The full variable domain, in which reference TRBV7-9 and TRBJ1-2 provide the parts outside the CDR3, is DTGVSQNPRHKITKRGQNVTFRCDPISEHNRLYWYRQTLGQGPEFLTYFQNEAQLEKSRLLSDRFSAERPKGSFSTLEIQRTEQGDSAMYLCASSLGGQGIYGYTFGSGTRLTVV.

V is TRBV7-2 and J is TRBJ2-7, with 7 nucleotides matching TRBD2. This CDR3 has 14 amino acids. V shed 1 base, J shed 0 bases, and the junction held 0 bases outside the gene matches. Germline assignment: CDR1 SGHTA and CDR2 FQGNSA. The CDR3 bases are TGTGCCAGCAGCTTAGGGGGGGGCTCCTACGAGCAGTACTTC. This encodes CASSLGGGSYEQYF.

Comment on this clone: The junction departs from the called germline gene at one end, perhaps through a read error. The CDR3 DNA sequence: TGTGCCAGCAGTTCCTCCCACGAGCAGTACTTC. Translated: CASSSSHEQYF. The V gene is TRBV27, the J gene TRBJ2-7; D gene uncertain. This CDR3 spans 11 amino acids. Germline CDR1 is MNHEY and CDR2 is SMNVEV (reference sequence).

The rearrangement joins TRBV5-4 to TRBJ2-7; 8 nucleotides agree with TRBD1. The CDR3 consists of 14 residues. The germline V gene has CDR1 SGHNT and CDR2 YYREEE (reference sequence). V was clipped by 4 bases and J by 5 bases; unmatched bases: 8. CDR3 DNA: TGTGCCAGCAGCCCGTGGACAGGGCACCACGAGCAGTACTTC. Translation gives CASSPWTGHHEQYF.

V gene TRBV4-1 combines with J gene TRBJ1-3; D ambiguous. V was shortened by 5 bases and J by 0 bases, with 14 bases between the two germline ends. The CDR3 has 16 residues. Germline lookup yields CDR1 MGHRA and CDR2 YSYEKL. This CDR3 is CASSYATGYSGNTIYF. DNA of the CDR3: TGCGCCAGCAGCTATGCTACGGGTTACTCTGGAAACACCATATATTTT.

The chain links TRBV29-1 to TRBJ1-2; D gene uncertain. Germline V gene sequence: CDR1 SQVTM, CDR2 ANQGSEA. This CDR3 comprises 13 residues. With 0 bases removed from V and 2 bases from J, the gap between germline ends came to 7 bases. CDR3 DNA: TGCAGCGTTGAAGACAGGTCAAACTATGGCTACACCTTC. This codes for CSVEDRSNYGYTF.

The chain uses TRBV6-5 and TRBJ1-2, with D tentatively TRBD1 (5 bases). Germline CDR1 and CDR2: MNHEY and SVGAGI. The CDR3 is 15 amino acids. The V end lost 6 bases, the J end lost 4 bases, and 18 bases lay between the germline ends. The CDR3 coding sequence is TGTGCCAGCAGACGAGACAGCCTGCTACGCTATGGCTACACCTTC. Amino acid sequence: CASRRDSLLRYGYTF.

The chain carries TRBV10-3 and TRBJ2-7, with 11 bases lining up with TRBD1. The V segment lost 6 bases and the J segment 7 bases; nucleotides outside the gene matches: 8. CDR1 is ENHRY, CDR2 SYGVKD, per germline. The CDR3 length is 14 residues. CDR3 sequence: CAISGGQGAGEQYF. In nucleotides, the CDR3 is TGTGCCATCAGCGGAGGACAGGGGGCGGGAGAGCAGTACTTC.

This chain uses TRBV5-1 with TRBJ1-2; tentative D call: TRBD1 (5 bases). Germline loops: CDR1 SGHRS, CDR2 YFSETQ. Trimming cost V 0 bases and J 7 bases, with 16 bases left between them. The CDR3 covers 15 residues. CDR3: CASSLVAGGKAGYTF. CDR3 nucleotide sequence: TGCGCCAGCAGCTTGGTTGCTGGGGGGAAGGCTGGCTACACCTTC.

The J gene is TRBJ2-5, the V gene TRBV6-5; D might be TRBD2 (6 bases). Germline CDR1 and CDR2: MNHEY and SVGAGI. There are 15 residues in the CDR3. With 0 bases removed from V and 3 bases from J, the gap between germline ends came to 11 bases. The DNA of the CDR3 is TGTGCCAGCAGTTACTCGTTTGCGGGAAAAGAGACCCAGTACTTC. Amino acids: CASSYSFAGKETQYF.

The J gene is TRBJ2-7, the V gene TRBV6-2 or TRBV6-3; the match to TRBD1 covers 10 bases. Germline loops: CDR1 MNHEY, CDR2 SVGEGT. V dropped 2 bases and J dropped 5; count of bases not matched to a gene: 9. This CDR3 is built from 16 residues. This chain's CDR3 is CASSYPPGTGEDEQYF. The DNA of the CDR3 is TGTGCCAGCAGTTACCCCCCCGGGACAGGGGAAGACGAGCAGTACTTC.

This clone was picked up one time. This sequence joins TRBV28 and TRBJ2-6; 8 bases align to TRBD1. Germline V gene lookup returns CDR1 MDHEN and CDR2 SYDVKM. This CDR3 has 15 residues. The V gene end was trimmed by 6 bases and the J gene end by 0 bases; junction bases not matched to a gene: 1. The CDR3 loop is CASRTGGSGANVLTF. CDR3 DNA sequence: TGTGCCAGCAGAACAGGGGGCTCTGGGGCCAACGTCCTGACTTTC.

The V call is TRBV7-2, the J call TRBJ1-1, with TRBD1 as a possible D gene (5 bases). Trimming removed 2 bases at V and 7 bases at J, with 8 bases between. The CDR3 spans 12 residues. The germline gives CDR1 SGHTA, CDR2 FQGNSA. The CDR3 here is CASSLTGVEAFF. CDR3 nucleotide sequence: TGTGCCAGCAGCTTAACGGGGGTTGAAGCTTTCTTT.

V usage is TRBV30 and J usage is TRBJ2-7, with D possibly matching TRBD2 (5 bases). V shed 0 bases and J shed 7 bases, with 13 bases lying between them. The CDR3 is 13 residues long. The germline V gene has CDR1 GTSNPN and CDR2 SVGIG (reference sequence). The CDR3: CAWSVGLSGEQYF. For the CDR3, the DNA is TGTGCCTGGAGTGTAGGTCTCTCGGGAGAGCAGTACTTC.